Listed below are T cell receptor beta chains from one sample, sequenced in a study of T cell responses to AZD1222 COVID-19 vaccine. Profiled with immunoSEQ multiplex PCR; TCRdb holds only in-frame clones, not every one. The sample contains roughly 180,000 clones, almost 95% of which appear only once. Sequenced material: peripheral blood, taken on day 0 of AZD1222 vaccination. The receptor set was obtained from an adult in good health. Each CDR3 is given with its conserved first and last residue. The D gene is left open where the match is weak. The size entry is marked missing in some rows and otherwise reads once, few, many or a size class.

j_call clone_size v_call d_call cdr3_aa cdr3_nt
TRBJ2-6 - TRBV15 TRBD1 CATNPGTGSGANVLTF TGTGCCACAAACCCCGGGACAGGCTCTGGGGCCAACGTCCTGACTTTC
TRBJ2-1 - TRBV10-1 - CASGKGAFHSYNEQFF TGCGCCAGCGGGAAAGGGGCCTTCCACTCCTACAATGAGCAGTTCTTC
TRBJ2-1 - TRBV19 - CASSISGFDEQFF TGTGCCAGTAGTATTTCTGGCTTCGATGAGCAGTTCTTC
TRBJ1-4 - TRBV5-4 - CASSPWGLNEKLFF TGTGCCAGCAGCCCTTGGGGTCTTAATGAAAAACTGTTTTTT
TRBJ2-5 - TRBV29-1 TRBD1 CSVFPGQGYPQETQYF TGCAGCGTTTTTCCGGGACAGGGCTACCCCCAAGAGACCCAGTACTTC
TRBJ1-5 - TRBV21-1 - CASSKGQANQPQHF TGTGCCAGCAGCAAAGGACAGGCGAATCAGCCCCAGCATTTT
TRBJ2-7 - TRBV28 - CASSKDYEQYF TGTGCCAGCAGTAAGGACTACGAGCAGTACTTC
TRBJ1-4 - TRBV3-1/TRBV3-2 - CASSNYGGNVGKLFF TGTGCCAGCAGCAATTATGGGGGGAATGTTGGAAAACTGTTTTTT
TRBJ1-4 - TRBV7-9 - CASSLGQEGEKLFF TGTGCCAGCAGCTTAGGACAGGAGGGTGAAAAACTGTTTTTT
TRBJ2-7 once TRBV28 - CASSLELGTYEQYF TGTGCCAGCAGTTTAGAATTGGGCACCTACGAGCAGTACTTC
TRBJ2-1 - TRBV29-1 - CSVLTLLVNEQFF TGCAGCGTTTTAACATTGTTGGTGAATGAGCAGTTCTTC
TRBJ1-6 - TRBV30 TRBD1 CAWSIDRGNSPLHF TGTGCCTGGAGTATTGACAGGGGGAATTCACCCCTCCACTTT
TRBJ2-3 - TRBV5-6 - CASSLTSLGADTQYF TGTGCCAGCAGCCTAACATCCTTGGGCGCAGATACGCAGTATTTT
TRBJ1-3 once TRBV28 - CASSLYGNRDPGNTIYF TGTGCCAGCAGTTTGTACGGGAACAGGGACCCTGGAAACACCATATATTTT
TRBJ1-4 - TRBV5-1 - CASSLNGPTNEKLFF TGCGCCAGCAGCTTGAACGGGCCAACTAATGAAAAACTGTTTTTT
TRBJ1-2 - TRBV5-6 - CASSLGFGGRDGYTF TGTGCCAGCAGCTTGGGGTTCGGGGGCCGGGATGGCTACACCTTC
TRBJ2-3 - TRBV19 - CASSIVGISTDTQYF TGTGCCAGTAGTATCGTCGGGATCAGCACAGATACGCAGTATTTT
TRBJ2-5 - TRBV28 - CASSPAARWSGTQYF TGTGCCAGCAGTCCAGCCGCGCGTTGGAGTGGGACCCAGTACTTC
TRBJ2-3 - TRBV5-1 TRBD2 CASSLFLAGELDTQYF TGCGCCAGCAGCTTGTTCCTAGCGGGAGAATTAGATACGCAGTATTTT
TRBJ2-7 - TRBV20-1 TRBD2 CSASGLAGVSYEQYF TGCAGTGCTAGTGGCCTAGCGGGAGTTTCCTACGAGCAGTACTTC
TRBJ2-5 - TRBV4-1 TRBD2 CASSQAAGGAQETQYF TGCGCCAGCAGCCAGGCCGCGGGGGGTGCCCAAGAGACCCAGTACTTC
TRBJ1-6 - TRBV27 - CASSLRKSSYNSPLHF TGTGCCAGCAGTCTCCGTAAGAGCTCCTATAATTCACCCCTCCACTTT
TRBJ2-5 - TRBV9 - CASSSRGVQETQYF TGTGCCAGCAGCTCGAGGGGAGTCCAAGAGACCCAGTACTTC
TRBJ2-2 - TRBV7-8 TRBD2 CASSRGGQVGELFF TGTGCCAGCAGCCGGGGGGGCCAGGTCGGGGAGCTGTTTTTT
TRBJ2-3 - TRBV11-3 - CASSLQGGYTDTQYF TGTGCCAGCAGCTTGCAGGGGGGTTACACAGATACGCAGTATTTT
TRBJ1-6 - TRBV10-3 - CAISEGPYNSPLHF TGTGCCATCAGTGAGGGGCCTTATAATTCACCCCTCCACTTT
TRBJ2-7 - TRBV14 - CASSQAVGGTASYEQYF TGTGCCAGCAGCCAAGCGGTGGGCGGAACTGCCTCCTACGAGCAGTACTTC
TRBJ2-2 - TRBV5-1 - CASSRAWDTQTGELFF TGCGCCAGCAGCCGAGCCTGGGACACACAGACCGGGGAGCTGTTTTTT
TRBJ2-2 - TRBV28 TRBD1 CASSPYLDRGNTGELFF TGTGCCAGCAGCCCTTACCTGGACAGGGGGAACACCGGGGAGCTGTTTTTT
TRBJ2-3 few TRBV19 TRBD1 CASSTRGQDTQYF TGTGCCAGTAGCACCAGGGGGCAGGATACGCAGTATTTT
TRBJ2-7 - TRBV5-4 - CASSPQGISEQYF TGTGCCAGCAGCCCCCAGGGAATCAGCGAGCAGTACTTC
TRBJ2-2 - TRBV6-2/TRBV6-3 - CASSYVRVAAYANTGELFF TGTGCCAGCAGTTACGTGCGGGTGGCAGCCTACGCGAACACCGGGGAGCTGTTTTTT
TRBJ1-5 - TRBV7-8 TRBD1 CASSLEQGATDSNQPQHF TGTGCCAGCAGCTTAGAACAGGGGGCCACCGATAGCAATCAGCCCCAGCATTTT
TRBJ1-1 - TRBV19 TRBD1 CASSMGTGGVDTEAFF TGTGCCAGTAGTATGGGTACAGGGGGGGTGGACACTGAAGCTTTCTTT
TRBJ2-1 - TRBV29-1 TRBD2 CSVERLAGGEQFF TGCAGCGTTGAACGGCTAGCGGGGGGTGAGCAGTTCTTC
TRBJ2-7 - TRBV15 - CATSRDNSYEQYF TGTGCCACCAGCAGAGACAATAGCTACGAGCAGTACTTC
TRBJ2-1 - TRBV5-4 TRBD2 CASSSGLAGVPLNEQFF TGTGCCAGCAGCTCAGGACTAGCGGGAGTGCCCCTGAATGAGCAGTTCTTC
TRBJ2-3 - TRBV11-3 - CASSLDPVADTQYF TGTGCCAGCAGCTTAGATCCAGTGGCTGATACGCAGTATTTT
TRBJ2-7 - TRBV11-2 TRBD1 CASSLDGSPTGYYEQYF TGTGCCAGCAGCTTAGATGGGTCCCCGACAGGGTACTACGAGCAGTACTTC
TRBJ2-7 - TRBV28 - CASSISYEQYF TGTGCCAGCAGTATCAGCTACGAGCAGTACTTC
TRBJ1-5 - TRBV28 - CASSYQGGPNQPQHF TGTGCCAGCAGTTATCAGGGTGGTCCCAATCAGCCCCAGCATTTT
TRBJ2-2 - TRBV12-3/TRBV12-4 - CASSWELTGELFF TGTGCCAGCTCGTGGGAGCTCACCGGGGAGCTGTTTTTT
TRBJ1-5 - TRBV6-1 - CASSEALGQPQHF TGTGCCAGCAGTGAAGCGTTAGGTCAGCCCCAGCATTTT
TRBJ1-2 - TRBV7-9 - CASSLGLGSHGYTF TGTGCCAGCAGCTTAGGGTTGGGTTCGCATGGCTACACCTTC
TRBJ2-7 - TRBV28 TRBD1 CASRRQGAEQYF TGTGCCAGCAGACGACAGGGAGCCGAGCAGTACTTC
TRBJ2-1 - TRBV5-6 - CASSLDTLWQFF TGTGCCAGCAGCCTTGATACCCTATGGCAGTTCTTC
TRBJ2-5 once TRBV7-2 - CASSVLGETQYF TGTGCCAGCAGCGTTCTGGGGGAGACCCAGTACTTC
TRBJ2-5 - TRBV4-3 - CASSQGGTPEETQYF TGCGCCAGCAGCCAAGGAGGGACCCCCGAAGAGACCCAGTACTTC
TRBJ2-7 - TRBV7-9 - CASSRIRSSGAGRYEQYF TGTGCCAGCAGCCGCATTCGAAGTTCGGGGGCGGGGAGATACGAGCAGTACTTC
TRBJ2-2 once TRBV27 - CASSLYNLGGAVTGELFF TGTGCCAGCAGTTTATATAATCTGGGGGGGGCGGTCACCGGGGAGCTGTTTTTT
TRBJ1-4 - TRBV29-1 - CSVWDGIEKLFF TGCAGCGTTTGGGACGGCATCGAAAAACTGTTTTTT
TRBJ1-4 - TRBV28 - CASSLDRVNEKLFF TGTGCCAGCAGCCTAGACCGAGTGAACGAAAAACTGTTTTTT
TRBJ1-2 - TRBV7-2 - CASSLRGLYGYTF TGTGCCAGCAGCTTAAGGGGCCTGTATGGCTACACCTTC
TRBJ1-1 - TRBV12-3/TRBV12-4 - CASSFLRNTEAFF TGTGCCAGCAGTTTTCTCCGGAACACTGAAGCTTTCTTT
TRBJ1-6 - TRBV4-3 - CASSQGADYNSPLHF TGCGCCAGCAGCCAAGGGGCCGACTATAATTCACCCCTCCACTTT
TRBJ2-5 - TRBV14 - CASSLAGGGTQYF TGTGCCAGCAGCCTCGCAGGAGGGGGGACCCAGTACTTC
TRBJ1-5 - TRBV12-3/TRBV12-4 - CASSPRWQPQHF TGTGCCAGCAGTCCCCGATGGCAGCCCCAGCATTTT